Each of the 32 T cell receptor beta chains below was sequenced from the same sample in a study of identical twins. In TCRdb, the 5' RACE reads were re-called with MiXCR into one record per CDR3 protein. The sample holds nearly 650,000 distinct CDR3 sequences, roughly 7.2% seen once. The sample was also reused in another study, on yellow fever vaccine responses in identical twins.

Sequenced input: PBMCs. The receptors shown here come from a woman aged 18-35 years in good health.

Many counts were recorded for this clonotype. The chain uses TRBV2 and TRBJ2-1; weak D call: TRBD2 (6 bases). V was shortened by 5 bases and J by 3 bases, with 14 bases between the two germline ends. CDR3 length: 15 amino acids. Germline CDR1 reads SNHLY; CDR2 reads FYNNEI. The CDR3 sequence is CASSPRWGDYNEQFF. In DNA form, the CDR3 reads TGTGCCAGCAGTCCCCGTTGGGGGGACTACAATGAGCAGTTCTTC. The full variable domain, in which reference TRBV2 and TRBJ2-1 provide the parts outside the CDR3, is EPEVTQTPSHQVTQMGQEVILRCVPISNHLYFYWYRQILGQKVEFLVSFYNNEISEKSEIFDDQFSVERPDGSNFTLKIRSTKLEDSAMYFCASSPRWGDYNEQFFGPGTRLTVL.

The chain links TRBV10-3 to TRBJ1-5; TRBD1 is a possible D gene (5 bases). V lost 5 bases and J 0 bases, leaving 17 bases between the germline ends. The CDR3 consists of 17 residues. Germline V gene data show CDR1 as ENHRY and CDR2 as SYGVKD. CDR3 coding DNA: TGTGCCATCAGTAACGGACACGCCCTATATAGCAATCAGCCCCAGCATTTT. Its translation is CAISNGHALYSNQPQHF.

V is TRBV7-9 and J is TRBJ2-6; maybe TRBD2 (5 bases). The germline CDR1 and CDR2 sequences are SEHNR and FQNEAQ (reference sequence). This CDR3 spans 17 amino acids. V was shortened by 1 base and J by 4 bases, with 14 bases between the two germline ends. CDR3 DNA: TGTGCCAGCAGCTTAGGCAGCGGCGGACCGGGGGCCAACGTCCTGACTTTC. As protein: CASSLGSGGPGANVLTF.

This clonotype was picked up a small number of times. The V and J genes are TRBV5-1 and TRBJ1-1; D may be TRBD1 (5 bases). V was clipped by 6 bases and J by 3 bases, with 15 bases between them. Germline CDR1 is SGHRS and CDR2 is YFSETQ. The CDR3 length is 14 residues. The CDR3 here is CASTLSVGDTEAFF. The DNA for the CDR3 is TGCGCCAGCACCCTATCAGTGGGGGACACTGAAGCTTTCTTT. Combining the CDR3 with reference TRBV5-1 and TRBJ1-1 gives the whole variable domain KAGVTQTPRYLIKTRGQQVTLSCSPISGHRSVSWYQQTPGQGLQFLFEYFSETQRNKGNFPGRFSGRQFSNSRSEMNVSTLELGDSALYLCASTLSVGDTEAFFGQGTRLTVV.

The chain employs TRBV20-1 and TRBJ2-1; 9 bases align to TRBD2. With V trimmed by 6 bases and J by 2 bases, 11 bases remained unmatched. This CDR3 has 16 amino acids. The germline V gene has CDR1 DFQATT and CDR2 SNEGSKA (reference sequence). Here the CDR3 reads CSAKEPGGGAYNEQFF. The CDR3 region has the DNA TGCAGTGCCAAAGAGCCCGGCGGGGGGGCCTACAATGAGCAGTTCTTC.

This clonotype was observed a few times. The rearrangement joins TRBV27 to TRBJ2-1, with D possibly TRBD2 on 5 matching bases. This CDR3 region has 15 residues. V lost 9 bases and J 5 bases, leaving 20 bases between the germline ends. Per germline, CDR1 MNHEY and CDR2 SMNVEV (reference sequence). CDR3 sequence reads: CASAAVGRRDNEQFF. The DNA of the CDR3 is TGTGCCAGTGCTGCCGTGGGGAGACGGGACAATGAGCAGTTCTTC.

A few counts support this clonotype. The genes are TRBV24-1 and TRBJ2-3; TRBD1 matches 7 bases. Germline V lookup: CDR1 KGHDR, CDR2 SFDVKD. The CDR3 is made up of 18 amino acids. Trimming at V came to 7 bases and at J to 0 bases, leaving 15 bases not matched to a gene. Written as DNA, the CDR3 is TGTGCCACCAGCCTAACCCGGGACAGCCGCCCTAGCACAGATACGCAGTATTTT. It translates to CATSLTRDSRPSTDTQYF.

This rearrangement joins TRBV3-1 to TRBJ1-1; D not certain. The CDR3 runs 15 residues. Germline CDR1 and CDR2: LGHDT and YNNKEL (reference sequence). Trimming left V 3 bases short and J 0 bases short, with 11 bases between. The CDR3 nucleotides read TGTGCCAGCAGCCAGGGTATTGGGATGAACACTGAAGCTTTCTTT. Residues: CASSQGIGMNTEAFF.

This chain links TRBV10-3 with TRBJ2-3; TRBD2 aligns across 7 bases. The V gene end was trimmed by 8 bases and the J gene end by 3 bases; junction bases not matched to a gene: 8. Per germline, CDR1 ENHRY and CDR2 SYGVKD. CDR3 length equals 14 residues. The CDR3 loop is CAIAGEGWTDTQYF. The DNA of the CDR3 is TGTGCCATCGCCGGGGAGGGATGGACAGATACGCAGTATTTT.

Many counts were recorded for this clonotype. The rearrangement links TRBV20-1 to TRBJ1-5; TRBD1 matches at 8 bases. J gave up 6 bases and V 0 bases, and 7 bases lay outside the gene matches. Germline lookup yields CDR1 DFQATT and CDR2 SNEGSKA (reference sequence). The CDR3 length is 15 residues. The CDR3: CSARDLGQGSQPQHF. The DNA of the CDR3 is TGCAGTGCTAGAGATCTTGGACAGGGCAGTCAGCCCCAGCATTTT.

In DNA, the CDR3 is TGTGCCAGCAGCCTCTCAATAGCGGATAGCTCCTACGAGCAGTACGTC. Its protein product is CASSLSIADSSYEQYV. V and J are TRBV5-4 and TRBJ2-7; possible D gene TRBD2, 6 bases. The CDR3 has 16 amino acids. Germline V lookup: CDR1 SGHNT, CDR2 YYREEE (reference sequence). Deletions cut 4 bases from V and 0 bases from J, with 17 bases between.

This clonotype was detected a few times. This chain connects TRBV12-3 or TRBV12-4 to TRBJ2-3; possible D gene TRBD1, 6 bases. The V end lost 8 bases, the J end lost 2 bases, and 14 bases lay between the germline ends. CDR3 length equals 14 residues. The CDR3 sequence: CASLTGLPTDTQYF. DNA for the CDR3: TGTGCCAGCTTAACAGGGCTTCCCACAGATACGCAGTATTTT.

A note on this clonotype: A read error may produce the germline difference seen at one junction end. The rearrangement joins TRBV12-3 or TRBV12-4 to TRBJ2-3; 10 nucleotides line up with TRBD2. This CDR3 contains 17 residues. CDR3 residues: CDSRPITSGTSTDTQYF. CDR3 DNA: TGTGACAGCAGACCGATTACTAGCGGGACTAGCACAGATACGCAGTATTTT.

This chain links TRBV20-1 with TRBJ2-5; TRBD1 or TRBD2 may be the D gene (6 bases each). Trimming cost V 4 bases and J 2 bases, with 14 bases left between them. Germline-derived CDR1 and CDR2 are DFQATT and SNEGSKA (reference sequence). CDR3 length: 14 amino acids. The CDR3 DNA reads as TGCAGTGCTATTTCCGGGGGCCGACAAGAGACCCAGTACTTC. It is translated as CSAISGGRQETQYF.

This clonotype was observed a few times. This chain joins TRBV2 and TRBJ2-3; 7 bases match TRBD2. The CDR3 runs 13 residues. J lost 5 bases, V lost 8 bases, and 7 bases had no gene match. Germline V gives CDR1 SNHLY, CDR2 FYNNEI. CDR3 in DNA: TGTGCCAGCTCGGAACGGGAGGTAGATACGCAGTATTTT. It is translated as CASSEREVDTQYF.

This clonotype was seen repeatedly, ten times or more. The chain joins TRBV12-3 or TRBV12-4 to TRBJ1-2; a possible D gene is TRBD1 (5 bases). The V and J ends lost 3 bases and 7 bases respectively, with 15 bases between them. This CDR3 has 14 residues. CDR3 coding DNA: TGTGCCAGCAGTTTTCTTGGGGGTCTGGGTGGCTACACCTTC. Residues: CASSFLGGLGGYTF.

This chain links TRBV5-1 with TRBJ2-2, with 13 bases fitting TRBD2. V gave up 2 bases and J gave up 2 bases; unmatched junction bases: 12. This CDR3 is 20 amino acids long. The germline gives CDR1 SGHRS, CDR2 YFSETQ. The CDR3 DNA follows: TGCGCCAGCAGCTTCTTTACCGGGACTAGCGGGATCTTAAACACCGGGGAGCTGTTTTTT. Encoded protein: CASSFFTGTSGILNTGELFF.

The gene calls are TRBV7-3 and TRBJ2-1, with 8 bases matching TRBD2. V lost 5 bases to trimming and J lost 7 bases; unmatched junction nucleotides: 13. This CDR3 is 16 amino acids long. The germline CDR1 and CDR2 sequences are SGHTA and FQGTGA. The CDR3 nucleotides read TGTGCCAGCAGCCTTAATTCAGCGGGAGTCGTTAATGAGCAGTTCTTC. Residues: CASSLNSAGVVNEQFF.

This clonotype was picked up a small number of times. The chain recombines TRBV27 with TRBJ1-2; possibly TRBD1 for D (6 bases). Germline V gene sequence: CDR1 MNHEY, CDR2 SMNVEV (reference sequence). The CDR3 consists of 14 residues. V lost 5 bases to trimming and J lost 7 bases, with 17 bases between them. The CDR3, as DNA: TGTGCCAGCAGTCGTTGGGGGGCCTTCCGTGGCTACACCTTC. It specifies CASSRWGAFRGYTF.

This clonotype was found a few times. The V and J genes are TRBV20-1 and TRBJ2-7; D is uncertain. CDR3 length: 12 residues. V lost 3 bases, J lost 5 bases, and 11 bases lay in between. The germline V gene has CDR1 DFQATT and CDR2 SNEGSKA (reference sequence). For the CDR3, the DNA is TGCAGTGCTAGGGGTAGTAGTAACGAGCAGTACTTC. It is translated as CSARGSSNEQYF.

This clonotype was counted ten times or more. The chain carries TRBV7-9 and TRBJ2-3; D is unclear. CDR1 is SEHNR and CDR2 is FQNEAQ in the germline V gene (reference sequence). V lost 0 bases, J lost 2 bases, and 9 bases lay in between. The CDR3 is made up of 15 amino acids. The DNA for the CDR3 is TGTGCCAGCAGCTTAGCAAGTGGGGTCACAGATACGCAGTATTTT. This codes for CASSLASGVTDTQYF.

This clonotype was counted many times. The CDR3 nucleotides read TGTGCCAGCAGTGAATATAGGGGTTCAGCGACTGAAGCTTTCTTT. It is translated as CASSEYRGSATEAFF. The genes are TRBV25-1 and TRBJ1-1; TRBD1 is a possible D gene (5 bases). Trimming cost V 0 bases and J 5 bases, with 13 bases left between them. CDR1 and CDR2 (germline): MGHDK, SYGVNS. The CDR3 has 15 amino acids.

This clonotype was recorded at least ten times. The J gene is TRBJ2-1, the V gene TRBV27; 12 bases map to TRBD2. Germline values: CDR1 MNHEY, CDR2 SMNVEV (reference sequence). This CDR3 region has 18 residues. V lost 2 bases to trimming and J lost 5 bases; unmatched junction nucleotides: 10. The CDR3 loop reads CASSLILAGGPQDNEQFF. CDR3 sequence (DNA): TGTGCCAGCAGTTTAATTCTAGCGGGAGGGCCGCAGGACAATGAGCAGTTCTTC.

This clonotype occurred many times. This chain connects TRBV28 to TRBJ2-6; the match to TRBD1 covers 9 bases. V was clipped by 3 bases and J by 0 bases; unmatched bases: 3. The CDR3 sequence is 17 residues long. CDR1 is MDHEN and CDR2 is SYDVKM in the germline V gene. CDR3 amino acids: CASSLGTGYSGANVLTF. CDR3 coding DNA: TGTGCCAGCAGTTTGGGGACAGGGTACTCTGGGGCCAACGTCCTGACTTTC.

This clonotype was counted a few times. The chain joins TRBV4-1 to TRBJ2-3, with D maybe TRBD2 (5 bases). The CDR3 sequence is 14 residues long. The germline V gene has CDR1 MGHRA and CDR2 YSYEKL. V shed 3 bases and J shed 6 bases, with 13 bases lying between them. This CDR3 is CASSHPLVTDTQYF. Written as DNA, the CDR3 is TGCGCCAGCAGCCACCCACTAGTGACGGATACGCAGTATTTT.

This clonotype was detected only a few times. V gene TRBV3-1 combines with J gene TRBJ2-5; possible D gene TRBD2, 5 bases. The germline V gene has CDR1 LGHDT and CDR2 YNNKEL (reference sequence). The V and J ends lost 2 bases and 7 bases respectively, with 8 bases between them. This CDR3 comprises 12 residues. CDR3 sequence reads: CASSQPLGTQYF. CDR3 sequence (DNA): TGTGCCAGCAGCCAACCACTAGGGACCCAGTACTTC.

This clonotype has a handful of counts. This chain links TRBV29-1 with TRBJ2-3; 12 bases align to TRBD2. Trimming cost V 2 bases and J 2 bases; bases outside gene matches: 5. The CDR3 runs 16 residues. The germline V gene has CDR1 SQVTM and CDR2 ANQGSEA. CDR3 in DNA: TGCAGCGTTGAACTGCGACTAGCGGGAGTCACAGATACGCAGTATTTT. Amino acids: CSVELRLAGVTDTQYF.

A few counts support this clonotype. The genes are TRBV7-9 and TRBJ2-3; TRBD1 matches 10 bases. Germline CDR1 is SEHNR and CDR2 is FQNEAQ (reference sequence). This CDR3 is 17 amino acids long. Trimming cost V 3 bases and J 5 bases; bases outside gene matches: 11. This chain's CDR3 is CASSFFETGGVQDTQYF. DNA of the CDR3: TGTGCCAGCAGCTTTTTCGAGACAGGGGGCGTTCAAGATACGCAGTATTTT.

The sample holds a few counts of this clonotype. This chain links TRBV25-1 with TRBJ2-3, with TRBD1 matching over 7 bases. Trimming took 3 bases from V and 3 from J; bases not matched to a gene: 12. This CDR3 comprises 17 residues. Germline V CDR1 and CDR2: MGHDK, SYGVNS. The CDR3 sequence is CASSETGYEGITDTQYF. The CDR3 DNA sequence: TGTGCCAGCAGTGAGACAGGGTACGAGGGGATTACAGATACGCAGTATTTT.

This clonotype occurred a few times. The CDR3 loop reads CSAREVRPNQPQHF. CDR3 in DNA: TGCAGTGCTAGAGAGGTGCGCCCCAATCAGCCCCAGCATTTT. The rearrangement joins TRBV20-1 to TRBJ1-5; D unclear. The CDR3 has 14 amino acids. V was clipped by 0 bases and J by 3 bases, with 9 bases between them. Germline V lookup: CDR1 DFQATT, CDR2 SNEGSKA (reference sequence).

There are many counts of this clonotype. CDR3 protein: CASSPAGTGYYEQYV. DNA of the CDR3: TGTGCCAGCAGCCCCGCCGGGACAGGGTACTACGAGCAGTACGTC. The chain links TRBV7-9 to TRBJ2-7, with TRBD1 matching over 9 bases. V shed 5 bases and J 3 bases; nucleotides not matched to a gene: 8. The length of the CDR3 is 15 residues. Germline V gene data show CDR1 as SEHNR and CDR2 as FQNEAQ (reference sequence).

V gene TRBV27 combines with J gene TRBJ2-5; the match to TRBD1 covers 8 bases. The CDR3 is 14 amino acids. Per germline, CDR1 MNHEY and CDR2 SMNVEV (reference sequence). Losses at the gene ends were 3 bases for V and 5 bases for J; bases not matched to a gene: 5. The CDR3 sequence: CASSLRTGRETQYF. CDR3 nucleotide sequence: TGTGCCAGCAGTTTGAGGACAGGGCGGGAGACCCAGTACTTC.